The 13 T cell receptor beta chains below come from one sample, sequenced in a study of blood T cell repertoires in COVID-19. TCRdb's table, derived via immunoSEQ multiplex PCR, lists solely in-frame clones and lacks some. This sample has around 140,000 clones, with 75% to 90% found just once. Specimen: peripheral blood. The receptors stem from a man between 65 and 85 years old who had recovered from COVID-19.

This clone was seen a few times. The rearrangement links TRBV6-5 to TRBJ2-3, with 11 bases that match TRBD2. This CDR3 is built from 15 residues. With 6 bases clipped from V and 5 bases from J, the junction kept 7 bases outside the gene matches. Per germline, CDR1 MNHEY and CDR2 SVGAGI. CDR3 coding DNA: TGTGCCAGCAGCCTGACTAGCGGGACGGTAGATACGCAGTATTTT. Encoded protein: CASSLTSGTVDTQYF.

The chain recombines TRBV4-1 with TRBJ1-4; the D gene is possibly TRBD1 (6 bases). The length of the CDR3 is 15 residues. V dropped 1 base and J dropped 5 bases, with 11 bases sitting between them. Germline V lookup: CDR1 MGHRA, CDR2 YSYEKL. CDR3 coding DNA: TGCGCCAGCAGCCAAGTCGCAGGACAGAATGAAAAACTGTTTTTT. The encoded protein is CASSQVAGQNEKLFF.

The rearrangement uses TRBV5-1 and TRBJ2-3; the match to TRBD1 covers 8 bases. The CDR3 spans 14 residues. The J segment lost 8 bases and the V segment lost 5 bases, leaving 10 bases of the junction unmatched. The V gene's germline CDR1 is SGHRS and CDR2 YFSETQ. The DNA for the CDR3 is TGCGCCAGCAGTCCCGGACAGGGAAGAGCTACGCAGTATTTT. It yields the protein CASSPGQGRATQYF.

The chain combines TRBV18 with TRBJ2-6; D is uncertain. The CDR3 totals 16 residues. Trimming took off 0 bases at V and 2 bases at J, with 8 bases between the two ends. The germline V gene has CDR1 KGHSH and CDR2 LQKENI. CDR3 nucleotide sequence: TGTGCCAGCTCACCACCGCGGTTTACTGGGGCCAACGTCCTGACTTTC. This encodes CASSPPRFTGANVLTF.

The chain joins TRBV19 to TRBJ1-2; the D is unclear. The V gene lost 1 base and the J gene lost 3 bases, with 9 bases spanning the gap. Germline values: CDR1 LNHDA, CDR2 SQIVND (reference sequence). This CDR3 is 14 amino acids long. The CDR3 DNA reads as TGTGCCAGTAGTATAGTGGCCAGTCACTATGGCTACACCTTC. Translated: CASSIVASHYGYTF.

This chain links TRBV30 with TRBJ2-1, with TRBD2 matching over 12 bases. The germline CDR1 and CDR2 sequences are GTSNPN and SVGIG (reference sequence). With V trimmed by 0 bases and J by 9 bases, 3 bases remained unmatched. The CDR3 has 14 residues. CDR3 residues: CAWSVLAGGGEQFF. CDR3 nucleotides: TGTGCCTGGAGTGTGCTAGCGGGAGGGGGTGAGCAGTTCTTC.

This chain joins TRBV10-3 and TRBJ2-3; D is possibly TRBD2 (7 bases). The CDR3 spans 15 residues. V was clipped by 2 bases and J by 2 bases, with 11 bases between them. Germline V gene sequence: CDR1 ENHRY, CDR2 SYGVKD. The CDR3 loop reads CAISEGRGHTDTQYF. The DNA of the CDR3 is TGTGCCATCAGTGAGGGGCGGGGGCACACAGATACGCAGTATTTT.

V and J are TRBV11-3 and TRBJ2-3; D remains ambiguous. Trimming cost V 3 bases and J 5 bases, with 3 bases left between them. The CDR3 has 11 amino acids. CDR1 is SGHNT, CDR2 YENEEA, per germline. CDR3 sequence (DNA): TGTGCCAGCAGCTTCGTAGATACGCAGTATTTT. Translated, it gives CASSFVDTQYF. The complete variable domain, with remaining parts taken from reference TRBV11-3 and TRBJ2-3, reads EAGVVQSPRYKIIEKKQPVAFWCNPISGHNTLYWYLQNLGQGPELLIRYENEEAVDDSQLPKDRFSAERLKGVDSTLKIQPAELGDSAVYLCASSFVDTQYFGPGTRLTVL.

The chain employs TRBV6-4 and TRBJ2-1, with 8 positions matching TRBD2. The CDR3 consists of 13 residues. The V gene's germline CDR1 is MRHNA and CDR2 SNTAGT. V lost 4 bases and J lost 9; bases outside the gene matches: 5. The chain's CDR3 is CASSAREGFEQFF. As DNA, the CDR3 is TGTGCCAGCAGTGCTCGGGAGGGGTTTGAGCAGTTCTTC.

The V call is TRBV4-3, the J call TRBJ2-2, with 8 bases aligning to TRBD1. The CDR3 consists of 16 residues. With 3 bases clipped from V and 0 bases from J, the junction kept 3 bases outside the gene matches. Germline V lookup: CDR1 LGHNA, CDR2 YSLEER. The chain's CDR3 is CASSHMTGANTGELFF. CDR3 nucleotides: TGCGCCAGCAGCCACATGACAGGGGCGAACACCGGGGAGCTGTTTTTT.

The chain is built from TRBV10-3 and TRBJ2-7; the D gene is possibly TRBD1 (5 bases). This CDR3 is 16 amino acids long. Germline CDR1 and CDR2: ENHRY and SYGVKD. The V gene lost 3 bases and the J gene lost 2 bases, with 17 bases spanning the gap. CDR3 region: CAISDLRGFQTYEQYF. The CDR3 DNA follows: TGTGCCATCAGTGATCTAAGGGGTTTCCAGACCTACGAGCAGTACTTC.

The genes are TRBV3-1 (or the pseudogene TRBV3-2) and TRBJ2-3, with 11 bases fitting TRBD2. The CDR3 has 18 residues. V lost 1 base, J lost 2 bases, and 8 bases stayed unmatched. Germline-derived CDR1 and CDR2 are LGHDT and YNNKEL (reference sequence). Here the CDR3 reads CASSQVPRLAGYTDTQYF. In DNA form, the CDR3 reads TGTGCCAGCAGCCAAGTCCCCCGACTAGCGGGATACACAGATACGCAGTATTTT.

J is TRBJ2-7 and V is TRBV2; the match to TRBD2 covers 9 bases. The ends lost 5 bases at V and 4 bases at J; junction bases unmatched: 12. CDR3 length equals 16 residues. The germline V gene has CDR1 SNHLY and CDR2 FYNNEI. Here the CDR3 reads CASSITSGPPVYEQYF. Here the CDR3 DNA reads TGTGCCAGCAGTATTACTAGCGGGCCACCCGTTTACGAGCAGTACTTC.